This T cell receptor beta chain was recovered during a study of shared clonotypes between healthy human individuals. Whole-study results and caveats: Donors were few, which limited the genetic and exposure-history diversity represented. Sharing across four donors was highest in naive CD4 (roughly 5%) and lowest in memory CD8 (about 0.4%).

For this clone: Its target is not known.

Investigators spread the genomic DNA of each subset evenly over several immunoSEQ plates. TCRdb's table, derived via immunoSEQ multiplex PCR, lists solely in-frame clones and lacks some. The sample consists of 650,000 to 800,000 clones, around 92% of them appearing once. Terminally differentiated effector memory CD45RA+ cells were left out of the naive CD8 fraction, which was CD45RO-negative and positively selected for CCR7. All the donors were Caucasian adults who lived in Nashville, Tennessee. Sequenced sample: naive CD8+ T cells sorted from blood. This TCR was sampled from a young man in good health.

The CDR3 DNA reads TGTGCCAGCAGCTCTTTCGGGACAGGGAATGAAAAACTGTTTTTT. This gives the protein CASSSFGTGNEKLFF. This chain uses TRBV6-6 with TRBJ1-4, with 9 bases that match TRBD1. Trimming took 6 bases from V and 5 from J; bases not matched to a gene: 7. The CDR3 runs to 15 residues. Germline CDR1 is MNHNY and CDR2 is SVGAGI (reference sequence).